This T cell receptor (beta chain) was captured by sequencing in a study of cytomegalovirus exposure and HLA in healthy donors. V lost 6 bases, J lost 4 bases, and 14 bases lay in between. Germline CDR1 reads SNHLY; CDR2 reads FYNNEI. This CDR3 has 14 residues. 60 Vbeta and 13 Jbeta primers were used in PCR. Per the original methods: An analysis performed later counted 70 million to 90 million unique TCR beta chains (around 10 million of them shared). TCRdb's table, derived via immunoSEQ multiplex PCR, lists solely in-frame clones and lacks some. V and J calls and clone size are those listed in that table; D and trimming were worked out from the DNA. In all, the sample yields around 40,000 clones. Concerning this clone: The antigen is not known.

General observations from the study: Donor immune exposure was known only as CMV serostatus. The productive fraction for most TCR beta V segments was about 87% or about 30% in an earlier analysis. In a later analysis, an Asian-associated ancestry cluster reportedly showed fewer N-insertions than the approximately 620-donor mean.

Sequencing input: PBMCs. The origin of this receptor is a man younger than 40 in good health and CMV-seronegative. J is TRBJ2-3 and V is TRBV2; tentative D call: TRBD2 (5 bases). CDR3 DNA: TGTGCCAGCAGGGACCGGGGTTCCGCAGATACGCAGTATTTT. Protein sequence: CASRDRGSADTQYF.